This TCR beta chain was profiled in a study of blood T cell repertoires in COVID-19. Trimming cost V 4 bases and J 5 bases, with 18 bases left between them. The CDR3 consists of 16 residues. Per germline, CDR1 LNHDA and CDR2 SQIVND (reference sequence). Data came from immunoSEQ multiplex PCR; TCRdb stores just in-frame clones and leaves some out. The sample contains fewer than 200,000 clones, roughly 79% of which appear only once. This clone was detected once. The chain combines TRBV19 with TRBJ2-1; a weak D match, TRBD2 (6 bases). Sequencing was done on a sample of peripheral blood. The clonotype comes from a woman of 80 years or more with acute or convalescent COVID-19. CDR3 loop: CASSTERVDLDNEQFF. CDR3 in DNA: TGTGCCAGTAGTACGGAGCGGGTGGATCTGGACAATGAGCAGTTCTTC.